This T cell receptor (beta chain) was sequenced during a study of regulatory T cells in long-lasting Graves disease. This clonotype was seen at least ten times. Germline values: CDR1 SGHVS, CDR2 FNYEAQ. V was pared by 4 bases and J by 5 bases, with 9 bases between. The CDR3 sequence is 13 residues long. Time point given: newly diagnosed GD, antithyroid drugs for less than 3 months. RNA isolated from PBMCs was used to make the TCR library. To make TCR beta libraries, researchers used iRepertoire HTBI primers and Arm-PCR of CDR3 regions. TCRdb passed the multiplex PCR reads through MiXCR, listing each CDR3 protein once. The data contain 530,000 or so distinct CDR3 sequences, 16% of them seen just once; the ten biggest clones take up more than 10%. This same sample was also part of a study on T cells in Graves' hyperthyroidism and ophthalmopathy.

The J gene is TRBJ2-1, the V gene TRBV7-6; tentatively, D is TRBD2 (5 bases). The TCR sequence derives from a man younger than 35 with Graves disease. This specimen was peripheral blood mononuclear cells (PBMCs), taken at new diagnosis, from a patient treated with antithyroid drugs. The CDR3 sequence is CASSSREHNEQFF. DNA for the CDR3: TGTGCCAGCAGCTCCCGGGAACACAATGAGCAGTTCTTC.